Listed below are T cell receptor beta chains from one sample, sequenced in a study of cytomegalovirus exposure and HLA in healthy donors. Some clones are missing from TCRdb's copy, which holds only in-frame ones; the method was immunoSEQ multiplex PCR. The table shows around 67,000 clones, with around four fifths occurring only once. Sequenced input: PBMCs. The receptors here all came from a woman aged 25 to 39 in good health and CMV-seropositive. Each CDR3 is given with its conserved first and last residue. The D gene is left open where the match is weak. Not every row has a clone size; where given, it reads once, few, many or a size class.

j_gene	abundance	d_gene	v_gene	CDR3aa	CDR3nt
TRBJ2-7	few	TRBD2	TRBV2	CASSTDRDVLAGVPEQYF	TGTGCCAGCAGTACGGACAGGGACGTCCTAGCGGGAGTTCCCGAGCAGTACTTC
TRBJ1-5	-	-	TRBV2	CASSAGRYSNQPQHF	TGTGCCAGCAGCGCGGGTCGTTACAGCAATCAGCCCCAGCATTTT
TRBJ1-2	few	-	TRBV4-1	CASSPLDTASGYTF	TGCGCCAGCAGCCCGTTGGACACGGCGAGCGGCTACACCTTC
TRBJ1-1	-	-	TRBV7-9	CASSLEQENTEAFF	TGTGCCAGCAGCTTAGAGCAGGAGAACACTGAAGCTTTCTTT
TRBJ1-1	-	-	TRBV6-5	CASSYTGVEAFF	TGTGCCAGCAGTTATACAGGAGTTGAAGCTTTCTTT
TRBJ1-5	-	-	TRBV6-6	CASTPDSLNQPQHF	TGTGCCAGCACCCCCGACAGTCTTAATCAGCCCCAGCATTTT
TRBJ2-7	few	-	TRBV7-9	CASSLSGRGSDEQYF	TGTGCCAGCAGCCTCTCGGGGAGGGGGAGCGACGAGCAGTACTTC
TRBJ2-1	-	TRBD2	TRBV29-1	CSVGGGEQFF	TGCAGCGTTGGGGGGGGTGAGCAGTTCTTC
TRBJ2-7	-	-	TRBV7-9	CASRSAVAEYEQYF	TGTGCCAGCAGGTCAGCGGTAGCGGAATACGAGCAGTACTTC
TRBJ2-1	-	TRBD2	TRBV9	CASSPQAGGYNEQFF	TGTGCCAGCAGCCCCCAAGCGGGAGGATACAATGAGCAGTTCTTC
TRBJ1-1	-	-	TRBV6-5	CASSYTAALMNTEAFF	TGTGCCAGCAGTTACACGGCGGCCCTAATGAACACTGAAGCTTTCTTT
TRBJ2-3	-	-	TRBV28	CASSNRVGGTDTQYF	TGTGCCAGCAGTAACAGGGTCGGTGGCACAGATACGCAGTATTTT
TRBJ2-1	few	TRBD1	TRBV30	CAWSRQGLNNEQFF	TGTGCCTGGAGTCGACAGGGGTTAAACAATGAGCAGTTCTTC
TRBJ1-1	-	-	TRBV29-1	CSVEGVREAFF	TGCAGCGTTGAAGGGGTCAGGGAAGCTTTCTTT
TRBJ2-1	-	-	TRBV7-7	CASSLRVNNEQFF	TGTGCTAGCAGCTTGCGAGTTAACAATGAGCAGTTCTTC
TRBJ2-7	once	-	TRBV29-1	CSVGGWGRLFSYEQYF	TGCAGCGTTGGTGGGTGGGGGCGACTTTTCTCCTACGAGCAGTACTTC
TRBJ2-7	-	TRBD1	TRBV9	CASSLLGDRDGEQYF	TGTGCCAGCAGCCTCCTAGGGGACAGGGATGGCGAGCAGTACTTC
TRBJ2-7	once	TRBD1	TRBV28	CASSLLQQGYYEQYF	TGTGCCAGCAGTTTACTCCAACAGGGGTACTACGAGCAGTACTTC
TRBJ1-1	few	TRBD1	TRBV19	CASGQEKTEAFF	TGTGCCAGTGGACAGGAAAAAACTGAAGCTTTCTTT
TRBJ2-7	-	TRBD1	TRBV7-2	CASSPGQGSHEQYF	TGTGCCAGCAGCCCAGGACAGGGCAGCCACGAGCAGTACTTC
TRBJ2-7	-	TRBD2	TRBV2	CASSERVAGVNEQYF	TGTGCCAGCAGTGAAAGGGTAGCGGGAGTAAACGAGCAGTACTTC
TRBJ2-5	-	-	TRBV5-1	CASRGAPSLQETQYF	TGCGCCAGCAGGGGGGCTCCGTCTCTACAAGAGACCCAGTACTTC
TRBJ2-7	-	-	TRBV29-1	CSVDYEQYF	TGCAGCGTTGATTACGAGCAGTACTTC
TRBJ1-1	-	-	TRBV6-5	CASSYGTATEAFF	TGTGCCAGCAGTTACGGGACTGCCACTGAAGCTTTCTTT
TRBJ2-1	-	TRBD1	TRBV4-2	CASSQVPTGGLRNEQFF	TGTGCCAGCAGCCAGGTCCCGACAGGGGGCCTGAGGAATGAGCAGTTCTTC